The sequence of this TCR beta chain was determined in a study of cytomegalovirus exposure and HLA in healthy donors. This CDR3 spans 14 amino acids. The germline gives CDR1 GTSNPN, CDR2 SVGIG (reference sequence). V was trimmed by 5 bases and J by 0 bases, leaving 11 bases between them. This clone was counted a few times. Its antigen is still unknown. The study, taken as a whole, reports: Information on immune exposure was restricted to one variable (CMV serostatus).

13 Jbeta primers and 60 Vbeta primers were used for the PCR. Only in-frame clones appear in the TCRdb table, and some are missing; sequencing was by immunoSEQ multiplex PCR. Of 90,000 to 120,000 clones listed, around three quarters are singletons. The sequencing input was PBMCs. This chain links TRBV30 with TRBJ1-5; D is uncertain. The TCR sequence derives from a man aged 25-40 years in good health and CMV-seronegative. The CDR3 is CAWGSVSSNQPQHF. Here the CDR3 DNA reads TGTGCCTGGGGTAGCGTCAGTAGCAATCAGCCCCAGCATTTT.